The TCR beta chain described here comes from a study of blood T cell repertoires in COVID-19. Source study methods: Estimates of nucleated cell counts were drawn from the amplification of reference gene primers. Profiled with immunoSEQ multiplex PCR; TCRdb holds only in-frame clones, not every one. V and J calls and clone size come straight from that table; D and trimming were deduced from the DNA. This sample yields about 350,000 clones, of which roughly 87% are seen a single time; approximately 0.93% belongs to the top ten. Germline V CDR1 and CDR2: PRHDT, FYEKMQ (reference sequence). The J segment lost 4 bases and the V segment lost 5 bases, leaving 6 bases of the junction unmatched. The CDR3 runs to 16 residues. Participants were placed into cohorts based on the clinical history they reported. Two negative PCRs, clearance, or symptom resolution had been documented for recovered Cohort 3 donors.

This sequence joins TRBV13 and TRBJ2-2, with 11 positions matching TRBD1. What was sequenced was PBMCs or T cells enriched from blood (not recorded which). The receptor's source is a woman aged 25 to 39 who had recovered from COVID-19. As DNA, the CDR3 is TGTGCCAGCAGCGGACGGGACAGGGGGAGCACCGGGGAGCTGTTTTTT. Translating gives CASSGRDRGSTGELFF.